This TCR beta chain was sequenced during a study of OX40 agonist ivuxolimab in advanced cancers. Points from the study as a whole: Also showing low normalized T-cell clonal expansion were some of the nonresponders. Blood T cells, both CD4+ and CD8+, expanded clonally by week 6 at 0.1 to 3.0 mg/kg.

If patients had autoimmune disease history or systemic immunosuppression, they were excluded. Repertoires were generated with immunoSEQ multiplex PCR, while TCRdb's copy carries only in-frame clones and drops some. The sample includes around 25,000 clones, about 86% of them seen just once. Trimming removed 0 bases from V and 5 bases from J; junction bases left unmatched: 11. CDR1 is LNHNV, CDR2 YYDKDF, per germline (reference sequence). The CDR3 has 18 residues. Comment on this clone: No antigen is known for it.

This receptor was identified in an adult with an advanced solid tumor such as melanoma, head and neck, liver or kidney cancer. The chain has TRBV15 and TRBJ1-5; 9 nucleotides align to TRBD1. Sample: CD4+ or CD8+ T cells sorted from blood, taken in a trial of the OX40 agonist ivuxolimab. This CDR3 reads CATSRDKFGQGFDQPQHF. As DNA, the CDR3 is TGTGCCACCAGCAGAGATAAATTTGGACAGGGGTTCGATCAGCCCCAGCATTTT.